A selection of T cell receptor beta chains follows, all from one sample in a study of blood T cells in healthy people across ages. TCRdb independently ran MiXCR on the 5' RACE reads; one entry per CDR3 protein. This sample yields roughly 730,000 distinct CDR3 sequences, of which 56% are seen a single time; about 26% belongs to the top ten. Material: blood. These receptors were taken from a middle-aged man in good health. Each CDR3 is given with its conserved first and last residue. Each record gives: J gene, D gene, V gene, clone size, CDR3 protein, CDR3 DNA. The D gene is left open where the match is weak. A clone size is listed for some rows: how often the clone was seen (once, few, many), or a class if it is expanded.

TRBJ2-1 | . | TRBV5-1 | . | CASNWKSSGNYNEQFF | TGCGCCAGCAACTGGAAGAGTAGCGGAAATTACAATGAGCAGTTCTTC
TRBJ2-7 | TRBD1 | TRBV20-1 | . | CSAREFGETGEPYF | TGCAGTGCTAGAGAATTCGGGGAGACAGGGGAACCGTACTTC
TRBJ1-1 | . | TRBV27 | . | CASRTRNTEAFF | TGTGCCAGCCGAACCCGGAACACTGAAGCTTTCTTT
TRBJ2-1 | TRBD2 | TRBV5-6 | . | CASSFEASGSSSRFF | TGTGCCAGCAGCTTCGAGGCTAGCGGGAGTTCTAGCCGGTTCTTC
TRBJ2-5 | TRBD2 | TRBV7-9 | . | CASNRGTSGQETQYF | TGTGCCAGCAACAGGGGGACTAGCGGGCAAGAGACCCAGTACTTC
TRBJ2-7 | . | TRBV3-1 | . | CASSQMDYRSYEQYF | TGTGCCAGCAGCCAAATGGACTACCGCTCCTACGAGCAGTACTTC
TRBJ2-7 | . | TRBV27 | . | CATRDSSSYEQYF | TGTGCCACTCGGGACTCAAGCTCCTACGAGCAGTACTTC
TRBJ2-4 | TRBD1 | TRBV6-6 | many | CASTPLGTGLNIQYF | TGTGCCAGCACCCCGTTGGGGACAGGGCTAAACATTCAGTACTTC
TRBJ2-1 | . | TRBV7-8 | . | CASSIGAGAGFF | TGTGCCAGCAGTATAGGGGCAGGGGCCGGGTTCTTC
TRBJ1-6 | . | TRBV21-1 | . | CASSKGLTFYSPLHF | TGTGCCAGCAGCAAAGGACTCACTTTCTATTCACCCCTCCACTTT
TRBJ2-7 | . | TRBV6-5 | few | CASRGPGQMSSYEQYF | TGTGCCAGCAGAGGCCCGGGACAAATGAGCTCCTACGAGCAGTACTTC
TRBJ2-7 | TRBD2 | TRBV28 | . | CASSFASGSKNEQYF | TGTGCCAGCAGTTTCGCTAGCGGGAGTAAAAACGAGCAGTACTTC
TRBJ2-5 | . | TRBV7-9 | . | CASSLQIQETQYF | TGTGCCAGCAGCTTACAGATCCAAGAGACCCAGTACTTC
TRBJ1-1 | . | TRBV27 | . | CASGAHSTEAFF | TGCGCCAGCGGGGCGCATAGCACTGAAGCTTTCTTT
TRBJ2-1 | TRBD2 | TRBV15 | . | CATSRADRLAAHNEQFF | TGTGCCACCAGCAGAGCAGACCGGCTAGCGGCACACAATGAGCAGTTCTTC
TRBJ2-3 | . | TRBV4-3 | few | CASSQDGGRSTDTQYF | TGCGCCAGCAGCCAGGACGGGGGGCGGAGCACAGATACGCAGTATTTT
TRBJ1-1 | . | TRBV4-3 | . | CASSRTGPTEAFF | TGCGCCAGCAGCCGCACAGGGCCCACTGAAGCTTTCTTT
TRBJ2-5 | TRBD2 | TRBV5-5 | . | CASSLEGGRKETQYF | TGTGCCAGCAGCTTGGAAGGCGGGAGGAAAGAGACCCAGTACTTC
TRBJ1-4 | TRBD1 | TRBV27 | few | CASSPGTRGQEKLFF | TGTGCCAGCAGTCCAGGCACCAGGGGACAGGAAAAACTGTTTTTT
TRBJ2-7 | TRBD1 | TRBV6-5 | few | CATRQGAYEQYF | TGTGCCACCCGACAGGGCGCCTACGAGCAGTACTTC
TRBJ1-2 | . | TRBV21-1 | . | CASRMDRNYGYTF | TGTGCCAGCAGGATGGACAGGAACTATGGCTACACCTTC
TRBJ1-2 | TRBD1 | TRBV12-3/TRBV12-4 | . | CASRGDRVRGYTF | TGTGCCAGCAGAGGGGACAGGGTGCGCGGCTACACCTTC
TRBJ2-5 | . | TRBV24-1 | . | CATSDLPRQETQYF | TGTGCCACCAGTGATTTGCCCAGGCAAGAGACCCAGTACTTC
TRBJ2-5 | . | TRBV7-2 | . | CASSPRSRGRETQYF | TGTGCCAGCAGCCCCCGGTCTAGGGGGAGGGAGACCCAGTACTTC
TRBJ2-2 | . | TRBV11-3 | . | CASSLVLGAHTGELFF | TGTGCCAGCAGCTTAGTGCTGGGCGCTCACACCGGGGAGCTGTTTTTT
TRBJ2-5 | TRBD2 | TRBV20-1 | . | CSAEPSLLAGGSLVQETQYF | TGCAGTGCCGAGCCTTCATTACTAGCGGGGGGATCGCTGGTCCAAGAGACCCAGTACTTC
TRBJ2-5 | TRBD1 | TRBV7-9 | . | CASSPPGQYQETQYF | TGTGCCAGCAGCCCACCGGGACAGTACCAAGAGACCCAGTACTTC
TRBJ2-5 | . | TRBV29-1 | . | CSVSPVVETQYF | TGCAGCGTTTCCCCGGTTGTAGAGACCCAGTACTTC
TRBJ2-1 | . | TRBV7-2 | . | CASRGTIEQFF | TGTGCCAGCAGGGGAACGATTGAGCAGTTCTTC
TRBJ2-3 | . | TRBV7-9 | few | CASTQSSDTDTQYF | TGTGCCAGCACCCAAAGTAGCGACACAGATACGCAGTATTTT
TRBJ1-2 | TRBD1 | TRBV3-1 | few | CASSPGQVPGGGYTF | TGTGCCAGCAGCCCTGGACAGGTTCCGGGAGGTGGCTACACCTTC
TRBJ2-5 | . | TRBV5-8 | few | CASSTGKGGPETQYF | TGTGCCAGCAGCACCGGCAAGGGGGGTCCAGAGACCCAGTACTTC
TRBJ2-5 | . | TRBV10-3 | . | CAISDGYERYF | TGTGCCATCAGTGACGGCTACGAGCGGTACTTC
TRBJ2-3 | TRBD1 | TRBV30 | . | CAWSKSGGADTQYF | TGTGCCTGGAGTAAGTCAGGGGGCGCAGATACGCAGTATTTT
TRBJ2-3 | . | TRBV7-6 | . | CASSLESGVTSDTQYF | TGTGCCAGCAGCTTAGAGTCAGGGGTTACTTCCGATACGCAGTATTTT
TRBJ2-5 | . | TRBV6-1 | . | CASSAKQRETQYF | TGTGCCAGCAGTGCCAAGCAGCGAGAGACCCAGTACTTC
TRBJ2-3 | . | TRBV7-3 | . | CASSLNPPGRHALTDTQYF | TGTGCCAGCAGCTTAAACCCTCCGGGGAGGCATGCCCTCACAGATACGCAGTATTTT
TRBJ2-1 | . | TRBV4-2 | . | CASSQHEGAYNEQFF | TGTGCCAGCAGCCAGCACGAAGGAGCCTACAATGAGCAGTTCTTC
TRBJ2-1 | TRBD2 | TRBV7-2 | few | CASSRLLAGQFF | TGTGCCAGCTCGAGGCTGCTAGCGGGCCAGTTCTTC
TRBJ1-4 | . | TRBV20-1 | . | CSVKRMVNGKLFF | TGCAGTGTAAAGAGGATGGTGAACGGAAAACTGTTTTTT
TRBJ2-6 | TRBD1 | TRBV15 | . | CATSRLIGGQGNTASGANVLTF | TGTGCCACCAGCAGACTAATCGGCGGACAGGGGAATACCGCTTCTGGGGCCAACGTCCTGACTTTC
TRBJ2-3 | TRBD1 | TRBV4-1 | few | CASSHTGEVADTQYF | TGCGCCAGCAGCCACACAGGGGAAGTGGCAGATACGCAGTATTTT
TRBJ2-7 | TRBD2 | TRBV20-1 | . | CSARSPGTSSYEQYF | TGCAGTGCTAGATCTCCCGGGACTAGTTCCTACGAGCAGTACTTC
TRBJ2-7 | . | TRBV11-2 | few | CASSSKLSSYNEQYF | TGTGCCAGCAGCTCCAAGCTGAGCTCCTACAATGAGCAGTACTTC
TRBJ2-2 | . | TRBV12-3/TRBV12-4 | once | CASSLQGWSGELFF | TGTGCCAGCAGTTTGCAGGGGTGGTCCGGAGAGCTGTTTTTT